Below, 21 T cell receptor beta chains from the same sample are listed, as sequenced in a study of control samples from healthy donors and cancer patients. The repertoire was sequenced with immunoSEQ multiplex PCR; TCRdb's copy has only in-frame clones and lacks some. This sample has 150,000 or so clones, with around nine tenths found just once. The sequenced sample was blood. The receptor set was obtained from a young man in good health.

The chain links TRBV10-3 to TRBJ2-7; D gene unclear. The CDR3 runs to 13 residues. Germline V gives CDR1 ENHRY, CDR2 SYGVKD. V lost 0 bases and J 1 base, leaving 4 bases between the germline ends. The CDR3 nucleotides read TGTGCCATCAGTGAGTCGTTGTCCTACGAGCAGTACTTC. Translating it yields CAISESLSYEQYF.

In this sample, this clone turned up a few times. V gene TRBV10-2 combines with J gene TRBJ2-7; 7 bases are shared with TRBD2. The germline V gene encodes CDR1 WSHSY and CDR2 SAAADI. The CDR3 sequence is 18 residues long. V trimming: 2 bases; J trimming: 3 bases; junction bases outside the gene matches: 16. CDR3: CASSEPRPGGSGRYEQYF. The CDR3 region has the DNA TGCGCCAGCAGTGAGCCCCGACCGGGGGGTTCGGGCCGCTACGAGCAGTACTTC.

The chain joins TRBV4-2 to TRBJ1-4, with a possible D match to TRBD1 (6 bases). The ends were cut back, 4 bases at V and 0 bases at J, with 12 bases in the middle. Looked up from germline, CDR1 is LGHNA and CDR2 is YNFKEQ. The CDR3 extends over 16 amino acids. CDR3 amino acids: CASSPPYRATNEKLFF. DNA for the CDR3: TGTGCCAGCAGCCCTCCATACAGGGCAACTAATGAAAAACTGTTTTTT.

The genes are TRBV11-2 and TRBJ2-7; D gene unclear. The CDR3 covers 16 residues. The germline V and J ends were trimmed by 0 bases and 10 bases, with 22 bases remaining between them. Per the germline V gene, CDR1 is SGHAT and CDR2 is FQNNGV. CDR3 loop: CASSLDIADLTLRQYF. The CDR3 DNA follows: TGTGCCAGCAGCTTAGATATCGCAGATCTTACCTTACGTCAGTACTTC.

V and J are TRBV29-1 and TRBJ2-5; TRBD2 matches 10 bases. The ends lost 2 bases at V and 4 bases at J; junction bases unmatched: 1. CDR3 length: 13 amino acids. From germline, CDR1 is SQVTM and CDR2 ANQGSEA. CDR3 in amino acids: CSVEIAGGETQYF. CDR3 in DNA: TGCAGCGTTGAAATAGCGGGGGGAGAGACCCAGTACTTC.

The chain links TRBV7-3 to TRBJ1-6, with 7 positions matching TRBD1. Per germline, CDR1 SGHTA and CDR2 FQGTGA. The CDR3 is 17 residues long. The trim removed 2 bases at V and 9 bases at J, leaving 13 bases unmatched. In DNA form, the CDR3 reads TGTGCCAGCAGCTTATTGGGCAGGGGGTCTTTAAGTTCACCCCTCCACTTT. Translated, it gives CASSLLGRGSLSSPLHF. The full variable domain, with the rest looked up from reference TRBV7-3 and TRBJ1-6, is GAGVSQTPSNKVTEKGKYVELRCDPISGHTALYWYRQSLGQGPEFLIYFQGTGAADDSGLPNDRFFAVRPEGSVSTLKIQRTERGDSAVYLCASSLLGRGSLSSPLHFGNGTRLTVT.

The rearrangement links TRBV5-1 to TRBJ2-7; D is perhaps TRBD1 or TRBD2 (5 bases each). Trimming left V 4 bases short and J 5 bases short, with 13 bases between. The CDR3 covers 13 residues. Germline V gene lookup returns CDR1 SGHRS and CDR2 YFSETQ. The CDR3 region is CASSPVGEDEQYF. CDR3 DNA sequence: TGCGCCAGCAGCCCAGTGGGGGAAGACGAGCAGTACTTC.

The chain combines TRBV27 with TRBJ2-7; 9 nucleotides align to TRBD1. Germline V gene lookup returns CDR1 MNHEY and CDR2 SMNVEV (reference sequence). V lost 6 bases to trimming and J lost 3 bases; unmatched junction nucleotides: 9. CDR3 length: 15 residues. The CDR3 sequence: CASRAGTGTIYEQYF. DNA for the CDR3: TGTGCCAGCAGAGCCGGGACAGGGACTATCTACGAGCAGTACTTC.

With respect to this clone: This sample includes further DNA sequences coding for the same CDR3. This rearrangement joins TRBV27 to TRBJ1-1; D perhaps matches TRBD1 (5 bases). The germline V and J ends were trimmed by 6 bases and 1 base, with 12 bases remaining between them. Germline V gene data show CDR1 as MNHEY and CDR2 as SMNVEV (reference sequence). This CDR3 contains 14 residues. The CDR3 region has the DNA TGTGCCAGCAGGAGGCAGGGAGAGAACACTGAAGCTTTCTTT. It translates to CASRRQGENTEAFF.

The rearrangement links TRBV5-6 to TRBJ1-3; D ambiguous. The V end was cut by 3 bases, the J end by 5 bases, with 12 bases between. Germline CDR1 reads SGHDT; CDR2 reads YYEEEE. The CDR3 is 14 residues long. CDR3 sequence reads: CASSWGRSRNTIYF. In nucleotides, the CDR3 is TGTGCCAGCAGCTGGGGTCGGAGCCGAAACACCATATATTTT.

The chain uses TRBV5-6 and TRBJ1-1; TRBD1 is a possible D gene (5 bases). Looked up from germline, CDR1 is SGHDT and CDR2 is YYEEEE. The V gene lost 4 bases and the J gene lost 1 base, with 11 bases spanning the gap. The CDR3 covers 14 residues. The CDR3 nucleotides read TGTGCCAGCAGCCTAATTGGGGGGAACACTGAAGCTTTCTTT. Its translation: CASSLIGGNTEAFF.

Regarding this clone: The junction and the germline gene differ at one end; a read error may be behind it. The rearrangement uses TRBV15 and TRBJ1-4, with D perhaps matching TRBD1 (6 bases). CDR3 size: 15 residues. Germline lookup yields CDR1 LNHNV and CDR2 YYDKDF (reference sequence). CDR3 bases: TGTGCCACCAGCAACCGGGACACCGCTAAAGAAAAACTGTTTTTT. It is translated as CATSNRDTAKEKLFF. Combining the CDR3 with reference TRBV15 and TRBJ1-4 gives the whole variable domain DAMVIQNPRYQVTQFGKPVTLSCSQTLNHNVMYWYQQKSSQAPKLLFHYYDKDFNNEADTPDNFQSRRPNTSFCFLDIRSPGLGDTAMYLCATSNRDTAKEKLFFGSGTQLSVL.

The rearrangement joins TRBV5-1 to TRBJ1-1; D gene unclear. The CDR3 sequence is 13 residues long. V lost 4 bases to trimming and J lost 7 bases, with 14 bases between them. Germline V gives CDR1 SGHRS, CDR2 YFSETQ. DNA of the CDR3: TGCGCCAGCAGCCCCGGACCGACAAATGAAGCTTTCTTT. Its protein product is CASSPGPTNEAFF.

CDR3 region: CASSPRTSGGEETQYF. CDR3 DNA sequence: TGTGCCAGCAGCCCTCGGACTAGCGGGGGGGAAGAGACCCAGTACTTC. The rearrangement joins TRBV7-2 to TRBJ2-5; 15 bases match TRBD2. V was pared by 5 bases and J by 3 bases, with 4 bases of the junction left unmatched. From germline, CDR1 is SGHTA and CDR2 FQGNSA. This CDR3 contains 16 residues.

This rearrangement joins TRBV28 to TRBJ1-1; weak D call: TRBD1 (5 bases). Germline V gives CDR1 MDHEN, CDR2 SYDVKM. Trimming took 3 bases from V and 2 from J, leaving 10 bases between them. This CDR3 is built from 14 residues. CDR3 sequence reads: CASSFLDRNTEAFF. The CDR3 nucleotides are TGTGCCAGCAGTTTCCTCGACAGAAACACTGAAGCTTTCTTT. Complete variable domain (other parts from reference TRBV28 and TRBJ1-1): DVKVTQSSRYLVKRTGEKVFLECVQDMDHENMFWYRQDPGLGLRLIYFSYDVKMKEKGDIPEGYSVSREKKERFSLILESASTNQTSMYLCASSFLDRNTEAFFGQGTRLTVV.

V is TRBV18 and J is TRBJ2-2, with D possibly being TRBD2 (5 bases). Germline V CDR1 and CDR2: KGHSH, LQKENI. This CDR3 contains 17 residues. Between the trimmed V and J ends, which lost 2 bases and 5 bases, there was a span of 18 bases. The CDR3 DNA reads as TGTGCCAGCTCACCAGAGATCGAGGGCGCCGAGACCGGGGAGCTGTTTTTT. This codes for CASSPEIEGAETGELFF.

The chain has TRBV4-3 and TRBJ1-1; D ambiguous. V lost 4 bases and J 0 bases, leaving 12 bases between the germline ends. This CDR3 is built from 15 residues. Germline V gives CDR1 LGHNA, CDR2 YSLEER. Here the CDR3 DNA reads TGCGCCAGCAGCCCGGGAGGAGGGCTGAACACTGAAGCTTTCTTT. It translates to CASSPGGGLNTEAFF.

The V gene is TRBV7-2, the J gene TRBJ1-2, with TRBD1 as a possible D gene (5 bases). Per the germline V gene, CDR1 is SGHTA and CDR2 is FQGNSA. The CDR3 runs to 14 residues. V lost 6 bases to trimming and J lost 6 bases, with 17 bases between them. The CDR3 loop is CASSPTRGYNGYTF. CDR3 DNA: TGTGCCAGCAGTCCTACGCGGGGCTACAATGGCTACACCTTC.

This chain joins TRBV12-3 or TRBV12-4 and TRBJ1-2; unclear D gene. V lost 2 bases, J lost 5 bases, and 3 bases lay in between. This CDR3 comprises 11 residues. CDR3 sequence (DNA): TGTGCCAGCAGTTTAATTTATGGCTACACCTTC. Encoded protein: CASSLIYGYTF.

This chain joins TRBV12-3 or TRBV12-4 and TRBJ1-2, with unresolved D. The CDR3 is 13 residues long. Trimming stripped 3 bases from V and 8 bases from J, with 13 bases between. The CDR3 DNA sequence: TGTGCCAGCAGTTTTGGGCTCTCGGGCGGCTACACCTTC. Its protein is CASSFGLSGGYTF.

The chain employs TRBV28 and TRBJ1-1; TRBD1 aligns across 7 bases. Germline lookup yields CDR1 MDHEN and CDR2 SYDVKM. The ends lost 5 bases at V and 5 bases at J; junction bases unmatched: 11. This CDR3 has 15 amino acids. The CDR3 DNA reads TGTGCCAGCAGTGCCTCCAGGGGGGGGTGGACTGAAGCTTTCTTT. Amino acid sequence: CASSASRGGWTEAFF.